These 24 T cell receptor beta chains originate from one sample sequenced in a study of shared clonotypes between healthy human individuals. This table comes from immunoSEQ multiplex PCR, and its TCRdb copy is limited to in-frame clones, with some not included. The table includes about a million clones, roughly 80% detected once. The sequencing sample was made of memory CD4+ T cells sorted from blood. Subset: CD45RA-negative fraction. These receptor sequences come from a man aged 18 to 29 in good health.

The CDR3 bases are TGTGCCAGCAGTGTCATGTTGGGACAGGCCACTGAAGCTTTCTTT. Its protein product is CASSVMLGQATEAFF. The chain has TRBV2 and TRBJ1-1; TRBD1 aligns across 8 bases. Germline V gene data show CDR1 as SNHLY and CDR2 as FYNNEI. The J segment lost 4 bases and the V segment lost 4 bases, leaving 8 bases of the junction unmatched. The CDR3 consists of 15 residues.

V and J are TRBV5-1 and TRBJ2-7; 8 bases line up with TRBD1. CDR1 is SGHRS and CDR2 is YFSETQ in the germline V gene. J lost 6 bases, V lost 4 bases, and 6 bases had no gene match. The CDR3 sequence is 13 residues long. CDR3 region: CASSTSTGVEQYF. The CDR3 region has the DNA TGCGCCAGCAGCACTTCGACAGGGGTCGAGCAGTACTTC. Variable domain in full (rest from reference TRBV5-1 and TRBJ2-7): KAGVTQTPRYLIKTRGQQVTLSCSPISGHRSVSWYQQTPGQGLQFLFEYFSETQRNKGNFPGRFSGRQFSNSRSEMNVSTLELGDSALYLCASSTSTGVEQYFGPGTRLTVT.

This clone was found a few times. The rearrangement links TRBV25-1 to TRBJ1-1, with 9 nucleotides matching TRBD1. Germline lookup yields CDR1 MGHDK and CDR2 SYGVNS. J gave up 0 bases and V 10 bases, and 3 bases lay outside the gene matches. There are 13 residues in the CDR3. The CDR3 DNA follows: TGTGCCACCCGACAGGGGGTGAACACTGAAGCTTTCTTT. Its translation: CATRQGVNTEAFF.

This clone was observed a few times. V is TRBV18 and J is TRBJ1-2, with no clear D. Germline CDR1 and CDR2: KGHSH and LQKENI. Trimming pared 8 bases from V and 6 bases from J, leaving 16 bases between. The CDR3 totals 13 residues. The CDR3 nucleotides read TGTGCCAGCACTTTGCAGGTGGGCGATGGCTACACCTTC. It encodes CASTLQVGDGYTF.

Only one count was recorded for this clone. J is TRBJ2-3 and V is TRBV12-5; D is perhaps TRBD1 or TRBD2 (5 bases each). Trimming removed 6 bases from V and 4 bases from J, with 17 bases in between. The V gene's germline CDR1 is LGHNT and CDR2 FRNRAP. There are 15 residues in the CDR3. The CDR3 coding sequence is TGTGCTAGTGGGGTCGGGCAGGTGGGGGCAGATACGCAGTATTTT. Amino acid sequence: CASGVGQVGADTQYF.

The chain uses TRBV5-1 and TRBJ2-3, with D maybe TRBD1 (6 bases). V was shortened by 2 bases and J by 5 bases, with 9 bases between the two germline ends. The CDR3 runs 13 residues. Germline assignment: CDR1 SGHRS and CDR2 YFSETQ. This CDR3 is CASSLTGLDTQYF. The CDR3, as DNA: TGCGCCAGCAGCTTAACAGGGCTAGATACGCAGTATTTT.

The rearrangement links TRBV11-2 to TRBJ2-4; the D gene is possibly TRBD2 (5 bases). CDR1 SGHAT and CDR2 FQNNGV come from the germline V gene. Trimming shortened V by 1 base and J by 6 bases, and 13 bases separated the two germline ends. The CDR3 length is 15 residues. The CDR3 sequence: CASSLVSGRSNIQYF. In DNA form, the CDR3 reads TGTGCCAGCAGCTTAGTGTCGGGAAGGTCAAACATTCAGTACTTC. The full variable domain, in which reference TRBV11-2 and TRBJ2-4 provide the parts outside the CDR3, is EAGVAQSPRYKIIEKRQSVAFWCNPISGHATLYWYQQILGQGPKLLIQFQNNGVVDDSQLPKDRFSAERLKGVDSTLKIQPAKLEDSAVYLCASSLVSGRSNIQYFGAGTRLSVL.

In this sample, this clone turned up once. The chain is built from TRBV6-5 and TRBJ1-2, with D unclear. CDR1 and CDR2 (germline): MNHEY, SVGAGI. The CDR3 is made up of 13 amino acids. Deletions cut 4 bases from V and 4 bases from J, with 10 bases between. CDR3 nucleotides: TGTGCCAGCAGTTCCGGGAGAACCTATGGCTACACCTTC. Its protein product is CASSSGRTYGYTF.

V and J are TRBV5-1 and TRBJ1-3; D not certain. The CDR3 has 16 residues. Trimming pared 0 bases from V and 0 bases from J, leaving 10 bases between. The germline V gene encodes CDR1 SGHRS and CDR2 YFSETQ. CDR3 region: CASSLGLQISGNTIYF. The CDR3 region has the DNA TGCGCCAGCAGCTTGGGCTTACAGATCTCTGGAAACACCATATATTTT.

This rearrangement joins TRBV2 to TRBJ1-5, with D unresolved. The CDR3 spans 19 residues. From germline, CDR1 is SNHLY and CDR2 FYNNEI. V lost 4 bases, J lost 2 bases, and 24 bases lay in between. The CDR3 loop reads CASSGTSRSTYSGNQPQHF. The CDR3, as DNA: TGTGCCAGCAGTGGTACGTCGAGAAGTACTTACTCGGGCAATCAGCCCCAGCATTTT.

This clone was observed a few times. The CDR3 is CASSSGQGRSRETQYF. CDR3 coding DNA: TGTGCCAGCAGCTCTGGACAGGGGAGGTCAAGAGAGACCCAGTACTTC. This chain connects TRBV5-4 to TRBJ2-5, with TRBD1 matching over 9 bases. The CDR3 loop spans 16 amino acids. The trim removed 3 bases at V and 4 bases at J, leaving 10 bases unmatched. Germline V lookup: CDR1 SGHNT, CDR2 YYREEE (reference sequence).

This rearrangement joins TRBV5-4 to TRBJ2-5; 7 positions agree with TRBD2. V gave up 4 bases and J gave up 2 bases; unmatched junction bases: 11. CDR1 and CDR2 (germline): SGHNT, YYREEE (reference sequence). The CDR3 has 16 residues. The CDR3 DNA reads TGTGCCAGCAGCCTGGGGGGGAGGCGGGGACAAGAGACCCAGTACTTC. Translation gives CASSLGGRRGQETQYF.

This rearrangement joins TRBV30 to TRBJ2-5, with D perhaps matching TRBD1 or TRBD2 (5 bases each). The DNA end is more similar to TRBJ2-7, so the J call may be wrong. The CDR3 covers 12 residues. Germline values: CDR1 GTSNPN, CDR2 SVGIG (reference sequence). CDR3 sequence reads: CAWTGSSYEQYF. The CDR3 bases are TGTGCCTGGACAGGGAGCTCCTACGAGCAGTACTTC.

CDR3 residues: CASSYPGLPGYQYF. In DNA, the CDR3 is TGTGCCAGCAGTTACCCGGGACTACCCGGGTACCAGTACTTC. This chain connects TRBV6-5 to TRBJ2-5; 7 nucleotides match TRBD2. CDR1 and CDR2 from the germline V gene are MNHEY and SVGAGI. The CDR3 runs to 14 residues. With V trimmed by 2 bases and J by 10 bases, 10 bases remained unmatched.

Concerning this clone itself: This likely traces to a read error, being one base from a far larger clone. The identical CDR3 is also encoded by other nucleotide sequences in the sample. This chain uses TRBV27 with TRBJ2-6; D gene uncertain. Germline assignment: CDR1 MNHEY and CDR2 SMNVEV (reference sequence). The CDR3 covers 13 residues. V was trimmed by 3 bases and J by 0 bases, leaving 0 bases between them. CDR3 coding DNA: TGTGCCAGCAGTTTCTCTGGGGCCAACGTCCTGACTTTC. Protein: CASSFSGANVLTF.

The chain is built from TRBV20-1 and TRBJ2-3, with D perhaps TRBD2 (5 bases). This CDR3 has 11 amino acids. CDR1 and CDR2 (germline): DFQATT, SNEGSKA (reference sequence). The CDR3 loop reads CSAEEADTQYF. The CDR3 DNA reads TGCAGCGCCGAGGAGGCAGATACGCAGTATTTT.

The chain employs TRBV4-1 and TRBJ2-1, with D tentatively TRBD2 (7 bases). Trimming pared 10 bases from V and 1 base from J, leaving 14 bases between. Germline CDR1 reads MGHRA; CDR2 reads YSYEKL. The CDR3 extends over 14 amino acids. The CDR3 sequence is CATRRGGSYNEQFF. For the CDR3, the DNA is TGCGCCACCCGAAGGGGGGGGTCCTACAATGAGCAGTTCTTC.

This clone was counted a single time. The genes are TRBV5-6 and TRBJ2-7; a possible D gene is TRBD1 (6 bases). CDR1 is SGHDT and CDR2 is YYEEEE in the germline V gene. The CDR3 is 14 residues long. The ends were cut back, 5 bases at V and 6 bases at J, with 18 bases in the middle. CDR3 DNA sequence: TGTGCCAGCAGTCAACCACAGGGATCGAGCGAGCAGTACTTC. Its protein is CASSQPQGSSEQYF.

The rearrangement links TRBV10-3 to TRBJ1-2; 10 bases agree with TRBD1. Trimming cost V 3 bases and J 2 bases; bases outside gene matches: 6. The CDR3 runs to 16 residues. Germline-derived CDR1 and CDR2 are ENHRY and SYGVKD. The CDR3 sequence: CAISDMTGGPNYGYTF. CDR3 nucleotides: TGTGCCATCAGTGATATGACAGGGGGCCCCAACTATGGCTACACCTTC.

The chain recombines TRBV9 with TRBJ1-1, with D hard to call. Trimming removed 0 bases from V and 0 bases from J, with 9 bases in between. Germline CDR1 reads SGDLS; CDR2 reads YYNGEE. This CDR3 is 15 amino acids long. This CDR3 reads CASSVDAGLNTEAFF. The CDR3 coding sequence is TGTGCCAGCAGCGTAGACGCGGGCCTGAACACTGAAGCTTTCTTT.

For this clone: The sample contains more than one DNA sequence encoding this CDR3. The chain recombines TRBV7-2 with TRBJ2-7; 10 bases fit TRBD2. Germline assignment: CDR1 SGHTA and CDR2 FQGNSA. The length of the CDR3 is 15 residues. The V segment lost 4 bases and the J segment 2 bases; nucleotides outside the gene matches: 5. CDR3 sequence: CASSSLAGVPYEQYF. In DNA form, the CDR3 reads TGTGCCAGCAGCTCCCTAGCGGGGGTTCCCTACGAGCAGTACTTC.

The chain uses TRBV10-3 and TRBJ1-2, with no clear D. This CDR3 is 11 amino acids long. Trimming shortened V by 5 bases and J by 8 bases, and 9 bases separated the two germline ends. Germline CDR1 ENHRY, CDR2 SYGVKD. The CDR3 reads CAISREAGYTF. The CDR3 region has the DNA TGTGCCATCAGTAGAGAGGCAGGCTACACCTTC.

This chain uses TRBV5-1 with TRBJ1-6; tentatively, D is TRBD1 (6 bases). This CDR3 has 15 amino acids. V gave up 0 bases and J gave up 7 bases, with 11 bases separating them. Per the germline V gene, CDR1 is SGHRS and CDR2 is YFSETQ. This CDR3 is CASSLDRAGNSPLHF. In nucleotides, the CDR3 is TGCGCCAGCAGCTTGGACAGGGCGGGAAATTCACCCCTCCACTTT.

The chain links TRBV14 to TRBJ2-3, with TRBD1 as a possible D gene (5 bases). Trimming removed 1 base at V and 6 bases at J, with 8 bases between. The germline V gene encodes CDR1 SGHDN and CDR2 FVKESK. The CDR3 has 13 amino acids. This chain's CDR3 is CASSQVWGDTQYF. In nucleotides, the CDR3 is TGTGCCAGCAGCCAAGTATGGGGCGATACGCAGTATTTT.